This passage covers 26 T cell receptor beta chains from one sample sequenced in a study of cytomegalovirus exposure and HLA in healthy donors. 60 Vbeta and 13 Jbeta primers were used in PCR. Profiled with immunoSEQ multiplex PCR; TCRdb holds only in-frame clones, not every one. The sample includes 150,000 to 200,000 clones, 60% to 80% seen only once; the top ten take less than 9.5%. The sample consisted of PBMCs. The receptors stem from a woman between 35 and 50 years old in good health and CMV-seropositive.

The J gene is TRBJ2-5, the V gene TRBV19; D may be TRBD1 (5 bases). The germline V gene encodes CDR1 LNHDA and CDR2 SQIVND (reference sequence). V dropped 4 bases and J dropped 4 bases, with 10 bases sitting between them. The CDR3 is 13 residues long. The CDR3 spells CASSTQGTETQYF. In nucleotides, the CDR3 is TGTGCCAGTAGTACCCAGGGAACAGAGACCCAGTACTTC.

The chain uses TRBV19 and TRBJ1-4; weak D call: TRBD1 (5 bases). CDR3 length equals 13 residues. The germline V gene encodes CDR1 LNHDA and CDR2 SQIVND (reference sequence). The CDR3, as DNA: TGTCCCGAGGCCCGGGGGTTTAATGAAAAACTGTTTTTT. Amino acids: CPEARGFNEKLFF.

The chain recombines TRBV28 with TRBJ1-3, with D possibly TRBD1 on 6 matching bases. The CDR3 is 14 amino acids. Germline CDR1 reads MDHEN; CDR2 reads SYDVKM. V was cut by 5 bases and J by 2 bases, with 10 bases left in between. CDR3 sequence: CASSVGAPGNTIYF. The CDR3 nucleotides read TGTGCCAGCAGTGTGGGGGCTCCTGGAAACACCATATATTTT.

CDR3 nucleotide sequence: TGTGCCAGCAGTGACTCTGGGCGGGAGGGCCAGTATGAGCAGTTCTTC. Encoded protein: CASSDSGREGQYEQFF. The chain is built from TRBV6-4 and TRBJ2-1; 9 bases agree with TRBD2. Germline V gene sequence: CDR1 MRHNA, CDR2 SNTAGT. The V and J ends lost 0 bases and 8 bases, in that order; junction bases with no gene match: 8. The CDR3 covers 16 residues.

This chain connects TRBV28 to TRBJ2-7, with TRBD1 identical over 9 bases. Per the germline V gene, CDR1 is MDHEN and CDR2 is SYDVKM. J gave up 4 bases and V 1 base, and 8 bases lay outside the gene matches. This CDR3 is 16 amino acids long. In nucleotides, the CDR3 is TGTGCCAGCAGTTTATCCCCCGGACAGGGGTGGTACGAGCAGTACTTC. Translated, it gives CASSLSPGQGWYEQYF. Using reference TRBV28 and TRBJ2-7 for the parts outside the CDR3, the full variable domain is DVKVTQSSRYLVKRTGEKVFLECVQDMDHENMFWYRQDPGLGLRLIYFSYDVKMKEKGDIPEGYSVSREKKERFSLILESASTNQTSMYLCASSLSPGQGWYEQYFGPGTRLTVT.

The sample holds one count of this clone. The genes are TRBV28 and TRBJ1-2, with unresolved D. This CDR3 has 18 amino acids. Germline V lookup: CDR1 MDHEN, CDR2 SYDVKM. The ends were cut back, 6 bases at V and 6 bases at J, with 29 bases in the middle. In DNA, the CDR3 is TGTGCCAGCAGCTCGGGAGGACGAGTGATGATCTACGAGGATGGCTACACCTTC. It codes for CASSSGGRVMIYEDGYTF.

This sequence joins TRBV2 and TRBJ1-5, with a possible D match to TRBD1 (6 bases). V lost 8 bases and J lost 2, with 13 bases in between. Germline V lookup: CDR1 SNHLY, CDR2 FYNNEI. The CDR3 spans 14 residues. The DNA for the CDR3 is TGTGCCAGCGCTCAGGGGATTGGCAATCAGCCCCAGCATTTT. This encodes CASAQGIGNQPQHF.

In its sample, this clone was seen a few times. The chain links TRBV6-5 to TRBJ1-4; TRBD1 aligns across 10 bases. The CDR3 loop spans 14 amino acids. Unmatched junction bases numbered 4, after V lost 5 bases and J lost 7 bases. CDR1 and CDR2 (germline): MNHEY, SVGAGI. The CDR3 spells CASSPGTGAEKLFF. CDR3 nucleotides: TGTGCCAGCAGTCCCGGGACAGGGGCTGAAAAACTGTTTTTT.

CDR3: CVSSLGQGMRYGYTF. For the CDR3, the DNA is TGTGTCTCCAGTTTAGGACAGGGGATGAGGTATGGCTACACCTTC. This chain uses TRBV28 with TRBJ1-2, with 9 bases lining up with TRBD1. This CDR3 has 15 residues. Per the germline V gene, CDR1 is MDHEN and CDR2 is SYDVKM.

Comment on this clone: Other DNA sequences from this sample encode an identical CDR3 as well. J is TRBJ1-1 and V is TRBV2, with D uncertain. Trimming stripped 7 bases from V and 1 base from J, with 16 bases between. CDR1 and CDR2 (germline): SNHLY, FYNNEI. The CDR3 covers 15 residues. CDR3 in DNA: TGTGCCAGCAACGGCATCGTAGCCGCGAACACTGAAGCTTTCTTT. Translating gives CASNGIVAANTEAFF.

The chain combines TRBV7-2 with TRBJ1-2; 7 positions agree with TRBD1. Trimming cost V 8 bases and J 0 bases; bases outside gene matches: 12. CDR1 and CDR2 (germline): SGHTA, FQGNSA. The CDR3 spans 16 residues. The CDR3 reads CASAMTGPYPNYGYTF. The CDR3 bases are TGTGCCAGCGCCATGACAGGGCCTTACCCTAACTATGGCTACACCTTC. Full variable domain (rest looked up from reference TRBV7-2 and TRBJ1-2): GAGVSQSPSNKVTEKGKDVELRCDPISGHTALYWYRQSLGQGLEFLIYFQGNSAPDKSGLPSDRFSAERTGGSVSTLTIQRTQQEDSAVYLCASAMTGPYPNYGYTFGSGTRLTVV.

The rearrangement links TRBV20-1 to TRBJ1-1; D perhaps matches TRBD1 (5 bases). From germline, CDR1 is DFQATT and CDR2 SNEGSKA (reference sequence). The CDR3 consists of 11 residues. V lost 3 bases, J lost 6 bases, and 8 bases lay in between. The CDR3 is CSARGRAEAFF. The CDR3 DNA reads as TGCAGTGCTAGGGGGCGCGCTGAAGCTTTCTTT.

The chain links TRBV6-5 to TRBJ1-2, with a tentative D call TRBD1 (6 bases). CDR1 is MNHEY and CDR2 is SVGAGI in the germline V gene. The CDR3 runs 12 residues. V dropped 6 bases and J dropped 7 bases, with 12 bases sitting between them. The CDR3 nucleotides are TGTGCCAGCAGCGCAGGGGAAGGTGGCTACACCTTC. Protein product: CASSAGEGGYTF.

The rearrangement uses TRBV9 and TRBJ2-1, with D unclear. Between the trimmed V and J ends, which lost 4 bases and 0 bases, there was a span of 14 bases. The CDR3 covers 16 residues. From germline, CDR1 is SGDLS and CDR2 YYNGEE. Here the CDR3 reads CASSSQTPSSYNEQFF. The CDR3 DNA reads TGTGCCAGCAGCTCCCAGACACCGAGCTCCTACAATGAGCAGTTCTTC.

The V gene is TRBV7-2, the J gene TRBJ2-5, with 12 bases lining up with TRBD2. The DNA end lines up better with TRBJ2-7; the J call may be wrong. This CDR3 is 14 amino acids long. Germline V gives CDR1 SGHTA, CDR2 FQGNSA. CDR3 coding DNA: TGTGCCAGCAGACTAGCGGGGGGCTCCTACGAGCAGTACTTC. Translated, it gives CASRLAGGSYEQYF.

V usage is TRBV7-3 and J usage is TRBJ1-1; D possibly corresponds to TRBD1 (5 bases). The CDR3 is made up of 14 amino acids. Germline values: CDR1 SGHTA, CDR2 FQGTGA. V was trimmed by 1 base and J by 5 bases, leaving 11 bases between them. In DNA form, the CDR3 reads TGTGCCAGCAGCTTAATGGGGGGTGGAACTGAAGCTTTCTTT. Its protein is CASSLMGGGTEAFF.

This clone appeared a few times. The rearrangement links TRBV19 to TRBJ2-1; 14 bases fit TRBD2. The CDR3 is 15 residues long. Germline CDR1 and CDR2: LNHDA and SQIVND (reference sequence). Trimming took 6 bases from V and 10 from J; bases not matched to a gene: 8. CDR3 region: CASRTPGLAGEEQFF. The CDR3 bases are TGTGCCAGTAGAACACCGGGACTAGCGGGAGAAGAGCAGTTCTTC. The whole variable domain, filled in from reference TRBV19 and TRBJ2-1, reads DGGITQSPKYLFRKEGQNVTLSCEQNLNHDAMYWYRQDPGQGLRLIYYSQIVNDFQKGDIAEGYSVSREKKESFPLTVTSAQKNPTAFYLCASRTPGLAGEEQFFGPGTRLTVL.

The V gene is TRBV6-6, the J gene TRBJ2-5; 9 positions match TRBD2. CDR1 is MNHNY, CDR2 SVGAGI, per germline (reference sequence). The CDR3 runs to 16 residues. The V and J ends lost 6 bases and 1 base, in that order; junction bases with no gene match: 9. CDR3: CASRETSGGSQETQYF. In DNA, the CDR3 is TGTGCCAGCAGAGAGACTAGCGGAGGGAGCCAAGAGACCCAGTACTTC.

This chain uses TRBV5-8 with TRBJ2-2; 7 bases are a match to TRBD2. The CDR3 has 18 amino acids. CDR1 and CDR2 (germline): SGHTS, YDEGEE. The ends lost 4 bases at V and 3 bases at J; junction bases unmatched: 15. The CDR3, as DNA: TGTGCCAGCAGCCTGCCCGGGGATGCGGGAGATCACACCGGGGAGCTGTTTTTT. It yields the protein CASSLPGDAGDHTGELFF.

The table lists this clone with a few counts. A read error may account for a junction end that differs from germline. This rearrangement joins TRBV28 to TRBJ2-7; TRBD1 might be the D (6 bases). This CDR3 has 12 residues. Germline V CDR1 and CDR2: MDHEN, SYDVKM. The CDR3 DNA follows: TGTGCCAGCAGTTTACGTTACAGGGTTTTGCAATTC. Amino acids: CASSLRYRVLQF. The whole variable domain, filled in from reference TRBV28 and TRBJ2-7, reads DVKVTQSSRYLVKRTGEKVFLECVQDMDHENMFWYRQDPGLGLRLIYFSYDVKMKEKGDIPEGYSVSREKKERFSLILESASTNQTSMYLCASSLRYRVLQFGPGTRLTVT.

In its sample, this clone was seen a few times. The chain combines TRBV28 with TRBJ1-1, with 9 bases aligning to TRBD1. CDR1 and CDR2 (germline): MDHEN, SYDVKM. The CDR3 totals 14 residues. J lost 11 bases, V lost 4 bases, and 11 bases had no gene match. CDR3: CASSSQDRGTSAFF. CDR3 in DNA: TGTGCCAGCAGTTCCCAGGACAGGGGAACTTCGGCTTTCTTT. Using reference TRBV28 and TRBJ1-1 for the parts outside the CDR3, the full variable domain is DVKVTQSSRYLVKRTGEKVFLECVQDMDHENMFWYRQDPGLGLRLIYFSYDVKMKEKGDIPEGYSVSREKKERFSLILESASTNQTSMYLCASSSQDRGTSAFFGQGTRLTVV.

DNA for the CDR3: TGTGCCAGTGCACCTACAGGTGGCCAGGGGACGAGCGGCTACACCTTC. Protein product: CASAPTGGQGTSGYTF. The rearrangement joins TRBV18 to TRBJ1-2, with TRBD1 as a possible D gene (6 bases). Trimming removed 9 bases at V and 8 bases at J, with 28 bases between. The CDR3 loop spans 16 amino acids. Germline CDR1 is KGHSH and CDR2 is LQKENI.

This chain links TRBV7-2 with TRBJ2-2; D gene uncertain. The V gene's germline CDR1 is SGHTA and CDR2 FQGNSA. Trimming stripped 2 bases from V and 3 bases from J, with 7 bases between. This CDR3 contains 14 residues. CDR3 nucleotide sequence: TGTGCCAGCAGCTTATACTCGTACACCGGGGAGCTGTTTTTT. This codes for CASSLYSYTGELFF.

The chain couples TRBV7-3 to TRBJ1-6, with TRBD1 matching 7 bases. Trimming at V came to 5 bases and at J to 0 bases, leaving 4 bases not matched to a gene. Germline V gives CDR1 SGHTA, CDR2 FQGTGA. This CDR3 contains 16 residues. CDR3 nucleotides: TGTGCCAGCAGCCTACAGGGGAGCTCCTATAATTCACCCCTCCACTTT. This codes for CASSLQGSSYNSPLHF.

The chain uses TRBV7-2 and TRBJ2-5; 9 nucleotides match TRBD1. J lost 4 bases, V lost 6 bases, and 6 bases had no gene match. The germline V gene has CDR1 SGHTA and CDR2 FQGNSA. The CDR3 is made up of 14 amino acids. Written as DNA, the CDR3 is TGTGCCAGCAGTCCGGGACAGGGTTTAGAGACCCAGTACTTC. This sequence encodes CASSPGQGLETQYF.

This clone has more than one count but fewer than ten. The gene calls are TRBV5-1 and TRBJ2-3, with D maybe TRBD1 (5 bases). Germline loops: CDR1 SGHRS, CDR2 YFSETQ. With 1 base removed from V and 2 bases from J, the gap between germline ends came to 8 bases. This CDR3 has 14 residues. The CDR3 DNA is TGCGCCAGCAGCTTGCAGGGTAACACAGATACGCAGTATTTT. The encoded protein is CASSLQGNTDTQYF.